Listed here are 20 T cell receptor beta chains from one sample, sequenced in a study of T cell repertoires in ileal Crohn's disease. The data were produced by immunoSEQ multiplex PCR, yet TCRdb's version contains in-frame clones alone and is incomplete. This sample has some 30,000 clones, with just under 80% found just once. The material sequenced was ileal tissue. All receptors derive from an adult with Crohn's disease.

The chain couples TRBV10-3 to TRBJ1-1; a possible D gene is TRBD1 (6 bases). The CDR3 totals 12 residues. Trimming left V 3 bases short and J 11 bases short, with 13 bases between. CDR1 is ENHRY and CDR2 is SYGVKD in the germline V gene. The CDR3 nucleotides read TGTGCCATCAGTGACAACCAGGGGTTGGCTTTCTTT. Its translation: CAISDNQGLAFF.

The V call is TRBV18, the J call TRBJ2-5; no firm D call. The DNA end is a closer match to TRBJ2-7, so the J assignment may be wrong. This CDR3 region has 11 residues. Germline-derived CDR1 and CDR2 are KGHSH and LQKENI. The CDR3 coding sequence is TGTGCCAGCTCCGCAGGTTACGAGCAGTACTTC. Translated, it gives CASSAGYEQYF.

The gene calls are TRBV5-4 and TRBJ2-7; D is possibly TRBD1 (6 bases). Germline V lookup: CDR1 SGHNT, CDR2 YYREEE (reference sequence). With 4 bases removed from V and 3 bases from J, the gap between germline ends came to 17 bases. CDR3 size: 15 residues. CDR3 protein: CASSPGASGVYEQYF. CDR3 sequence (DNA): TGTGCCAGCAGCCCTGGGGCCTCAGGGGTCTACGAGCAGTACTTC.

The genes are TRBV10-2 and TRBJ2-7; the match to TRBD2 covers 11 bases. Looked up from germline, CDR1 is WSHSY and CDR2 is SAAADI. The CDR3 has 18 amino acids. With V trimmed by 1 base and J by 0 bases, 8 bases remained unmatched. CDR3 protein: CASSEWLAGGPFSYEQYF. DNA for the CDR3: TGCGCCAGCAGTGAGTGGCTAGCGGGGGGCCCCTTCTCCTACGAGCAGTACTTC.

The chain links TRBV7-3 to TRBJ2-1; 7 bases agree with TRBD2. With V trimmed by 5 bases and J by 4 bases, 5 bases remained unmatched. The CDR3 is 14 residues long. Germline lookup yields CDR1 SGHTA and CDR2 FQGTGA. In DNA, the CDR3 is TGTGCCAGCAGCACGGGACTAAATTACAATGAGCAGTTCTTC. Translation: CASSTGLNYNEQFF.

The chain has TRBV27 and TRBJ1-1, with a weak D call TRBD1 (6 bases). Germline assignment: CDR1 MNHEY and CDR2 SMNVEV (reference sequence). The V end lost 1 base, the J end lost 0 bases, and 12 bases lay between the germline ends. This CDR3 spans 16 amino acids. The CDR3 sequence is CASSLFPGAMNTEAFF. The CDR3 DNA reads TGTGCCAGCAGTTTATTTCCAGGGGCCATGAACACTGAAGCTTTCTTT.

CDR3 region: CATSRIGGETQYF. The CDR3 nucleotides read TGTGCCACCAGCAGGATTGGAGGGGAGACCCAGTACTTC. V gene TRBV15 combines with J gene TRBJ2-5, with D perhaps matching TRBD2 (6 bases). Germline loops: CDR1 LNHNV, CDR2 YYDKDF (reference sequence). V shed 3 bases and J shed 5 bases, with 10 bases lying between them. CDR3 length: 13 residues.

The J gene is TRBJ2-1, the V gene TRBV5-4; 9 bases are shared with TRBD2. This CDR3 has 15 amino acids. Looked up from germline, CDR1 is SGHNT and CDR2 is YYREEE (reference sequence). V lost 4 bases and J lost 4; bases outside the gene matches: 6. The CDR3 sequence: CASSRSGRGYNEQFF. CDR3 bases: TGTGCCAGCAGCCGTAGCGGGAGAGGATACAATGAGCAGTTCTTC.

The rearrangement uses TRBV9 and TRBJ2-6; maybe TRBD2 (6 bases). Trimming pared 4 bases from V and 4 bases from J, leaving 15 bases between. This CDR3 contains 16 residues. Germline V gene sequence: CDR1 SGDLS, CDR2 YYNGEE. CDR3 protein: CASSSRLGSGANVLTF. The CDR3 bases are TGTGCCAGCAGCTCAAGACTAGGGTCCGGGGCCAACGTCCTGACTTTC.

The CDR3 loop reads CASSEPSGSSTDTQYF. In DNA, the CDR3 is TGTGCCAGCAGTGAACCTAGCGGGAGTAGCACAGATACGCAGTATTTT. The rearrangement joins TRBV25-1 to TRBJ2-3; 10 bases match TRBD2. CDR3 length: 16 residues. V was clipped by 2 bases and J by 0 bases; unmatched bases: 2. The germline V gene has CDR1 MGHDK and CDR2 SYGVNS.

V usage is TRBV7-3 and J usage is TRBJ2-5; no clear D. The last part of the DNA fits TRBJ2-7 better; the J call may be wrong. The germline V gene encodes CDR1 SGHTA and CDR2 FQGTGA. CDR3 length: 15 amino acids. The DNA of the CDR3 is TGTGCCAGCAGCTTAGCCCTCTCTGATTACTACGAGCAGTACTTC. Protein: CASSLALSDYYEQYF.

The chain carries TRBV27 and TRBJ2-7, with 7 bases that match TRBD2. Germline lookup yields CDR1 MNHEY and CDR2 SMNVEV (reference sequence). The ends lost 2 bases at V and 4 bases at J; junction bases unmatched: 2. The CDR3 has 13 residues. In DNA, the CDR3 is TGTGCCAGCAGTTTAAGGGAGGGGTACGAGCAGTACTTC. Amino acids: CASSLREGYEQYF.

The V call is TRBV6-5, the J call TRBJ1-1; tentatively, D is TRBD1 (6 bases). CDR1 is MNHEY and CDR2 is SVGAGI in the germline V gene. Trimming left V 11 bases short and J 2 bases short, with 18 bases between. The CDR3 spans 14 residues. Here the CDR3 reads CACRPGTYNTEAFF. CDR3 sequence (DNA): TGTGCCTGCCGCCCCGGGACATATAACACTGAAGCTTTCTTT.

The rearrangement links TRBV7-3 to TRBJ2-1, with TRBD2 matching over 11 bases. V gave up 2 bases and J gave up 10 bases; unmatched junction bases: 16. Germline V gives CDR1 SGHTA, CDR2 FQGTGA. The CDR3 contains 18 residues. In DNA, the CDR3 is TGTGCCAGCAGCTTAGGAGGGGTAGGGCTAGCGGGGGGAAAAGAGCAGTTCTTC. It yields the protein CASSLGGVGLAGGKEQFF.

The chain employs TRBV19 and TRBJ2-1; D is uncertain. Trimming removed 8 bases from V and 8 bases from J, with 31 bases in between. CDR3 length: 18 residues. Germline values: CDR1 LNHDA, CDR2 SQIVND (reference sequence). The CDR3 DNA reads TGTGCCAGTCGTGGCCCCCCTGGGTTGCGAACGGAGATGCATGAGCAGTTCTTC. It specifies CASRGPPGLRTEMHEQFF.

The table lists this clone with a count of one. V and J are TRBV9 and TRBJ2-2; D uncertain. This CDR3 is built from 14 residues. V lost 1 base to trimming and J lost 1 base, with 5 bases between them. Per germline, CDR1 SGDLS and CDR2 YYNGEE. CDR3 protein: CASSVLQNTGELFF. The CDR3 bases are TGTGCCAGCAGCGTATTACAGAACACCGGGGAGCTGTTTTTT. The full variable domain, completed using reference TRBV9 and TRBJ2-2, is DSGVTQTPKHLITATGQRVTLRCSPRSGDLSVYWYQQSLDQGLQFLIQYYNGEERAKGNILERFSAQQFPDLHSELNLSSLELGDSALYFCASSVLQNTGELFFGEGSRLTVL.

This rearrangement joins TRBV7-2 to TRBJ2-1; TRBD1 agrees at 7 bases. The CDR3 has 15 amino acids. With V trimmed by 4 bases and J by 4 bases, 7 bases remained unmatched. Germline values: CDR1 SGHTA, CDR2 FQGNSA. This CDR3 reads CASSSSGTDYNEQFF. The CDR3 DNA is TGTGCCAGCAGCTCCTCCGGGACAGATTACAATGAGCAGTTCTTC.

The V call is TRBV4-2, the J call TRBJ2-1; 11 bases are a match to TRBD2. The CDR3 covers 15 residues. Germline assignment: CDR1 LGHNA and CDR2 YNFKEQ. The J segment lost 9 bases and the V segment lost 2 bases, leaving 6 bases of the junction unmatched. In nucleotides, the CDR3 is TGTGCCAGCAGCCAATTTAGCGGGGGGGCCGGTGAGCAGTTCTTC. This encodes CASSQFSGGAGEQFF.

The CDR3 loop is CASSPGTWNTGELFF. Written as DNA, the CDR3 is TGTGCCAGCAGCCCCGGGACTTGGAACACCGGGGAGCTGTTTTTT. The V and J genes are TRBV9 and TRBJ2-2; tentatively, D is TRBD2 (6 bases). The CDR3 sequence is 15 residues long. Between the trimmed V and J ends, which lost 4 bases and 1 base, there was a span of 11 bases. The V gene's germline CDR1 is SGDLS and CDR2 YYNGEE. Combining the CDR3 with reference TRBV9 and TRBJ2-2 gives the whole variable domain DSGVTQTPKHLITATGQRVTLRCSPRSGDLSVYWYQQSLDQGLQFLIQYYNGEERAKGNILERFSAQQFPDLHSELNLSSLELGDSALYFCASSPGTWNTGELFFGEGSRLTVL.

This clone occurred once. The CDR3 DNA sequence: TGCGCCAGCAGCTTGATGGCGGGCTCCACAGATACGCAGTATTTT. It translates to CASSLMAGSTDTQYF. This chain connects TRBV5-1 to TRBJ2-3, with D possibly matching TRBD2 (5 bases). With 1 base removed from V and 2 bases from J, the gap between germline ends came to 11 bases. Germline V CDR1 and CDR2: SGHRS, YFSETQ. The CDR3 runs 15 residues.